This T cell receptor (beta chain) was observed in a study of CXCR3-negative and CXCR3-positive naive CD8 T cells. Study-level points and caveats: Compared with CXCR3-negative naive cells, CXCR3-positive naive cells showed more hydrophobic TRB CDR3s.

The CDR3 extends over 14 amino acids. Germline loops: CDR1 SQVTM, CDR2 ANQGSEA. Worth noting for this clonotype: Its antigen is undetermined.

Libraries of TRB cDNA were made by 5' RACE and carried UMIs. TCRdb reanalyzed the 5' RACE reads, giving one entry per CDR3 protein sequence and no DNA. The sample's table shows around 150,000 distinct CDR3 sequences. Material for sequencing was naive CXCR3+ CD8+ T cells from blood. Indicated subset: CD45RO-CCR7+CD27+CD95- naive CD8+ T cells expressing CXCR3 (TNR3+). This TCR was recovered from a human donor in good health. Some clones in this sample may be carry-over from other donors' samples. V is TRBV29-1 and J is TRBJ1-3. The CDR3 reads CSVETPSLGNTIYF.